This TCR beta chain was sequenced during a study of blood T cell repertoires in COVID-19 (dated by TCRdb to the early 2020s). As for the study more broadly: Collaborator samples came from the United States, Italy and Spain and covered acute and convalescent phases of COVID-19. The prospective study material was composed of cDNA or gDNA derived from T cells, B-cell-depleted T cells, or PBMCs. Subjects who had been exposed to COVID-19, were actively infected with it, or had recovered from it provided the deeply sampled blood TCRbeta repertoires that made up the dataset. The repertoires were released in a freely available public database intended as a resource for research on the immune response to SARS-CoV-2. The samples were drawn from the first 160 participants of the ongoing ImmuneRACE study and from roughly 1,300 subjects provided by 6 global collaborators. Sample metadata almost always included a de-identified subject ID, COVID-19 status, age in years and sex. Where available, HLA class I and class II types were taken from metadata supplied by the sample provider and were not determined by assay-based typing.

Whole blood was collected in K2EDTA tubes by collaborating institutions according to the institutions' own protocols. For TCRbeta analysis, collaborators shipped samples as frozen whole blood, isolated PBMCs, or DNA extracted from either of those sample types. This clone is a singleton in its sample. Which antigen it targets is not known. The record has no base qualities; no much larger clone is one base away. The immunoSEQ Assay, a bias-controlled multiplex PCR, was used to amplify TCRbeta CDR3 regions from genomic DNA. The published analysis was carried out like this. The number of nucleated cells in each sample was estimated by amplification of reference gene primers within the assay. To quantify the absolute abundance of each unique TCRbeta CDR3 rearrangement, sequence reads were collapsed and filtered. For each sample, productive Simpson clonality was calculated by taking the square root of Simpson's diversity index across productive rearrangements. The clones in this table, taken by TCRdb from immuneACCESS, are in-frame only. Not every clone is retained; where verified, under half of the shortfall comes from an unresolved V gene, and the cause of the rest is unknown. The V and J calls and clone size come from that table; D and trimming were worked out from the DNA. The sample has 150,000 to 200,000 clones on record, over 75% of them singletons. Of the sample, 9.5% to 13% falls within the top ten clones.

Findings and caveats that apply to the study as a whole: How much clinical and demographic metadata was included differed by source and by participant, and the metadata was provided uncurated.

For CDR1 and CDR2, the germline V gene lists LGHNA and YNFKEQ. V is cut by 1 base and J by 1 base, and the space between the germline ends is 17 bases. The CDR3 sequence holds 18 residues, the cysteine and phenylalanine included. This entry keeps only the CDR3 DNA: 54 bases, framed from base 1. The sequence came from a human donor with active or convalescent COVID-19. The donor label of this sample is uncertain. The receptor chain draws on TRBV4-2 and TRBJ1-3; the D gene cannot be named for sure. Specimen: peripheral blood. The CDR3 loop reads CASSQGRGSPRSGNTIYF. The DNA is as follows: TGTGCCAGCAGCCAAGGTCGAGGTTCGCCTAGGTCTGGAAACACCATATATTTT.